This T cell receptor beta chain came from a study of CXCR3-negative and CXCR3-positive naive CD8 T cells. Triplicates of 300,000 cells were sorted from each CD8+ T cell subset. Findings of the study overall: Similar TRBV-TRBJ usage characterized naive CXCR3-negative and CXCR3-positive cells; memory cells differed.

Of note for this clonotype: The antigen is undetermined.

In preparing the TRB cDNA libraries, 5' RACE with UMI labels was used. Following a re-call of the 5' RACE reads, TCRdb has one entry per CDR3 protein and lacks DNA. This repertoire includes approximately 24,000 distinct CDR3 sequences. This TCR derives from a human donor in good health. Some clones in this sample may be carry-over from other donors' samples. The sample taken for sequencing was naive CXCR3- CD8+ T cells from blood. Subset defined: CD45RO-CCR7+CD27+CD95- naive CD8+ T cells lacking CXCR3 (TNR3-).

CDR3 sequence reads: CSVEGSGASMNTEAFF. This chain uses TRBV29-1 with TRBJ1-1. The CDR3 loop spans 16 amino acids. Germline values: CDR1 SQVTM, CDR2 ANQGSEA.